These 7 T cell receptor beta chains were sequenced from one sample in a study of HIV-infected patients and healthy controls. Alpha and beta constant-region primers primed reverse transcription of around 540 ng RNA. Separate chain-specific third strand synthesis with multiplexing indices produced the alpha and beta libraries. MiXCR, applied by TCRdb to the 5' RACE reads, yields one record per CDR3 protein. The repertoire holds more than 15,000 distinct CDR3 sequences, with roughly 9% as singletons. No cell fractionation was done, so the repertoire covers all unsorted peripheral blood T cells. The sequenced sample was blood. These receptors were obtained from an adult in good health.

About this clonotype itself: This may be a read error: a much more frequent sequence differs by one nucleotide. V usage is TRBV27 and J usage is TRBJ1-5; no reliable D call. This CDR3 spans 14 amino acids. The germline gives CDR1 MNHEY, CDR2 SMNVEV (reference sequence). CDR3 protein: CVSSFSGSNQPQHF. DNA for the CDR3: TGTGTCAGCAGTTTTTCCGGGAGCAATCAGCCCCAGCATTTT.

This clonotype was counted at least ten times. DNA of the CDR3: TGTGCCAGCAGTCTAGCGGGAGCCGAGCAGTTCTTC. Residues: CASSLAGAEQFF. V is TRBV5-4 and J is TRBJ2-1; 10 nucleotides agree with TRBD2. The CDR3 contains 12 residues. The germline V gene encodes CDR1 SGHNT and CDR2 YYREEE (reference sequence). The junction had 3 bases not matched to a gene; V was cut back by 5 bases and J by 10 bases.

In this sample, this clonotype turned up many times. V usage is TRBV20-1 and J usage is TRBJ2-3, with 10 bases lining up with TRBD2. Germline CDR1 reads DFQATT; CDR2 reads SNEGSKA (reference sequence). This CDR3 is built from 15 residues. V trimming: 6 bases; J trimming: 4 bases; junction bases outside the gene matches: 10. The CDR3 DNA reads TGCAGTGCCCCTAGACTAGCGGGCCCCCCAGATACGCAGTATTTT. Translated, it gives CSAPRLAGPPDTQYF.

This clonotype was seen repeatedly, ten times or more. The chain links TRBV19 to TRBJ2-5; D assignment may be TRBD1 or TRBD2 (5 bases each). The CDR3 is 15 residues long. Trimming took 5 bases from V and 2 from J, leaving 15 bases between them. Germline CDR1 and CDR2: LNHDA and SQIVND (reference sequence). The CDR3, as DNA: TGTGCCAGTAGTTCCCAGGTCGGGGCACAAGAGACCCAGTACTTC. Protein: CASSSQVGAQETQYF.

The chain couples TRBV5-4 to TRBJ2-7, with 8 bases that match TRBD2. The CDR3 is 14 amino acids. V lost 7 bases and J lost 5; bases outside the gene matches: 11. Germline values: CDR1 SGHNT, CDR2 YYREEE (reference sequence). Written as DNA, the CDR3 is TGTGCCAGCCGACGGGCGGGAGGCCATCACGAGCAGTACTTC. It translates to CASRRAGGHHEQYF. Complete variable domain (other parts from reference TRBV5-4 and TRBJ2-7): ETGVTQSPTHLIKTRGQQVTLRCSSQSGHNTVSWYQQALGQGPQFIFQYYREEENGRGNFPPRFSGLQFPNYSSELNVNALELDDSALYLCASRRAGGHHEQYFGPGTRLTVT.

In its sample, this clonotype was seen a few times. This chain uses TRBV7-2 with TRBJ1-1, with no clear D. Germline-derived CDR1 and CDR2 are SGHTA and FQGNSA. The CDR3 consists of 14 residues. Trimming stripped 8 bases from V and 1 base from J, with 14 bases between. CDR3 DNA: TGTGCCAGCCGCCAACGGCCGGGGAACACTGAAGCTTTCTTT. It encodes CASRQRPGNTEAFF.

This clonotype showed up many times. The V gene is TRBV25-1, the J gene TRBJ2-7, with 8 nucleotides matching TRBD1. This CDR3 spans 14 amino acids. V lost 4 bases to trimming and J lost 9 bases; unmatched junction nucleotides: 11. Germline V gene data show CDR1 as MGHDK and CDR2 as SYGVNS. CDR3 DNA: TGTGCCAGCAGTGTCATAGGACAGGGCAGTGCGCAGTACTTC. Protein: CASSVIGQGSAQYF.